The T cell receptor (beta chain) described here comes from a study of cytomegalovirus exposure and HLA in healthy donors. Study-wide findings and caveats: A later analysis linked a missense variant in DCLRE1C to the trimming of TCR beta V and J genes. Follow-up analysis found HLA locus-dependent TCR association rates, highest for DRB1 and lowest for HLA-C. Most of the TCR beta V segments (in an earlier analysis) were productive either about 87% or about 30% of the time.

For this clone: Its cognate antigen is unknown.

Germline CDR1 and CDR2: SNHLY and FYNNEI. V was shortened by 7 bases and J by 7 bases, with 16 bases between the two germline ends. The CDR3 runs to 13 residues. Use of 60 Vbeta and 13 Jbeta primers characterized the PCR. Some clones are missing from TCRdb's copy, which holds only in-frame ones; the method was immunoSEQ multiplex PCR. The data show some 140,000 clones, around nine tenths seen once. The TCR originated in a woman aged 25 to 45 in good health and CMV-seronegative. The chain is built from TRBV2 and TRBJ1-1; D perhaps matches TRBD1 (5 bases). The sequenced sample consisted of PBMCs. The CDR3 region is CASTGGTSREAFF. CDR3 nucleotides: TGTGCCAGCACGGGGGGAACATCCCGTGAAGCTTTCTTT.